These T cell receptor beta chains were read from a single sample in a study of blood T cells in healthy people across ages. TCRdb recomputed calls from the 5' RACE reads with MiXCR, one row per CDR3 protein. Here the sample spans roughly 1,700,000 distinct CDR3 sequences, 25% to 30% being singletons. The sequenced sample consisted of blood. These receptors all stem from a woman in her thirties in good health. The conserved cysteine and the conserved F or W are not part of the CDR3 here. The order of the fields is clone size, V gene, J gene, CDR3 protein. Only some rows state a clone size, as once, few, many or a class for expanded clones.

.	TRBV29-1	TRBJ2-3	SAVAQREGPRTQY
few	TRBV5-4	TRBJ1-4	ASSLQGWGEKLF
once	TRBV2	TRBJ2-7	ASSDLAGREQY
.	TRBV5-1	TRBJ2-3	ASSLAGTGQADTQY
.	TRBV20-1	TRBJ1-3	SARDVGGANTIY
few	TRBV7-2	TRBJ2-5	AGRPTGTTTQETQY
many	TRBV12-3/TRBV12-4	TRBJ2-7	ASSPARGYEQY
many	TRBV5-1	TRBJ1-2	ASSSQGDYGYT
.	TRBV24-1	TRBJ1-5	ATSDPDSNNQPQH
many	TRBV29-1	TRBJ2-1	SVGEYEQF
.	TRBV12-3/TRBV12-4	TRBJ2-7	ASSLFPGSGSYEQY
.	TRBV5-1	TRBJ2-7	ATKANARSYEQY
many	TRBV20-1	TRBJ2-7	SARDPGTGSYEQY
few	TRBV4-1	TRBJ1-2	ANSQEGTTGPFYGYT
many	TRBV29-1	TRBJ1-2	SVEWDGEGYT
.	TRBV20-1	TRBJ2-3	SAPRGWGLTDTQY
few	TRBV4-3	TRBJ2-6	ASSQEYGDLIAGQSSGAVLT
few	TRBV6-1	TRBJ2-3	ASSELAGKTDTQY
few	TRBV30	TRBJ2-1	AWRTHYNEQF
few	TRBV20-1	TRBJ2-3	SARETWRMETQY
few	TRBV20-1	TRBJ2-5	SARLGRAQETQY